Listed here are 29 T cell receptor beta chains from one sample, sequenced in a study of shared clonotypes between healthy human individuals. The method was immunoSEQ multiplex PCR; TCRdb's version includes in-frame clones alone and lacks a portion of them. The sample records about 2 million clones, 90% to 95% being singletons. The sequenced sample was naive CD4+ T cells sorted from blood. Subset indicated: CD45RA+ positively selected. All receptors come from a man in his late teens or twenties in good health.

This clone has just one count. The chain couples TRBV27 to TRBJ1-2, with D tentatively TRBD1 (6 bases). V was trimmed by 7 bases and J by 8 bases, leaving 23 bases between them. The germline CDR1 and CDR2 sequences are MNHEY and SMNVEV (reference sequence). This CDR3 has 15 residues. The CDR3 DNA reads TGTGCCAGCACCGCTAAGGTGTGGGGGGCGGAAGGCTACACCTTC. This gives the protein CASTAKVWGAEGYTF.

The V and J genes are TRBV20-1 and TRBJ2-3, with D possibly being TRBD2 (6 bases). The CDR3 sequence is 11 residues long. Germline CDR1 reads DFQATT; CDR2 reads SNEGSKA (reference sequence). Trimming shortened V by 5 bases and J by 6 bases, and 9 bases separated the two germline ends. The CDR3 DNA reads TGCAGTGCTGCGGCGGGGGATACGCAGTATTTT. Protein: CSAAAGDTQYF.

Details on this clone: Being one base from a much bigger clone, this may be a read error. The genes are TRBV30 and TRBJ1-4; unclear D gene. The CDR3 runs to 12 residues. The germline CDR1 and CDR2 sequences are GTSNPN and SVGIG (reference sequence). The CDR3 protein is CAWSVNSEKLLF. The DNA for the CDR3 is TGTGCCTGGAGTGTAAACAGTGAAAAACTGCTTTTT.

CDR3 residues: CASSLAPSSDTGELFF. The CDR3, as DNA: TGCGCCAGCAGCTTGGCCCCGAGCTCGGACACCGGGGAGCTGTTTTTT. The chain couples TRBV5-1 to TRBJ2-2; D not resolved. CDR3 length equals 16 residues. The germline V gene encodes CDR1 SGHRS and CDR2 YFSETQ. The germline V and J ends were trimmed by 0 bases and 3 bases, with 12 bases remaining between them.

This sequence joins TRBV2 and TRBJ1-2; D remains unclear. This CDR3 spans 16 amino acids. CDR1 and CDR2 (germline): SNHLY, FYNNEI. V lost 7 bases and J lost 1, with 19 bases in between. The CDR3 sequence: CASIKAGGRYNYGYTF. As DNA, the CDR3 is TGTGCCAGCATTAAGGCCGGCGGAAGGTATAACTATGGCTACACCTTC.

The rearrangement uses TRBV7-9 and TRBJ1-2; no clear D. The CDR3 runs 13 residues. Trimming shortened V by 5 bases and J by 7 bases, and 14 bases separated the two germline ends. The germline gives CDR1 SEHNR, CDR2 FQNEAQ (reference sequence). CDR3 amino acids: CASSRGGSPGYTF. For the CDR3, the DNA is TGTGCCAGCAGCCGGGGAGGGTCCCCTGGCTACACCTTC.

This chain links TRBV2 with TRBJ1-2; the D gene is possibly TRBD1 (5 bases). Germline V lookup: CDR1 SNHLY, CDR2 FYNNEI. V gave up 2 bases and J gave up 8 bases, with 15 bases separating them. The CDR3 has 14 amino acids. In DNA form, the CDR3 reads TGTGCCAGCAGTGAAACCTCCGGGGGGAGCGGCTACACCTTC. Its protein is CASSETSGGSGYTF. The whole variable domain, filled in from reference TRBV2 and TRBJ1-2, reads EPEVTQTPSHQVTQMGQEVILRCVPISNHLYFYWYRQILGQKVEFLVSFYNNEISEKSEIFDDQFSVERPDGSNFTLKIRSTKLEDSAMYFCASSETSGGSGYTFGSGTRLTVV.

About this clone: Other DNA variants within this sample encode the same CDR3. This rearrangement joins TRBV6-1 to TRBJ2-7; 7 bases are shared with TRBD1. The germline CDR1 and CDR2 sequences are MNHNS and SASEGT. V was clipped by 3 bases and J by 2 bases; unmatched bases: 4. This CDR3 has 14 amino acids. CDR3 residues: CASSETGPPYEQYF. The CDR3 DNA is TGTGCCAGCAGTGAGACAGGGCCGCCCTACGAGCAGTACTTC.

Details on this clone: A much larger clone sits a single nucleotide away, making a read error possible. The sample holds other DNA sequences that translate to the same CDR3. The V call is TRBV4-2, the J call TRBJ2-3, with D tentatively TRBD2 (6 bases). CDR1 and CDR2 (germline): LGHNA, YNFKEQ. The CDR3 covers 15 residues. CDR3 bases: TGTGCCAGCAGCCAAGGCGGGGAAAGCACGGATACGCAGTATTTT. It codes for CASSQGGESTDTQYF.

As to this clone: This specimen includes other DNA sequences encoding the same CDR3. The chain carries TRBV10-3 and TRBJ2-1, with a tentative D call TRBD2 (6 bases). V shed 0 bases and J shed 4 bases, with 10 bases lying between them. CDR3 length: 15 residues. CDR1 and CDR2 from the germline V gene are ENHRY and SYGVKD. The chain's CDR3 is CAISESGGAYNEQFF. The CDR3 bases are TGTGCCATCAGTGAGTCTGGCGGGGCATACAATGAGCAGTTCTTC.

The rearrangement uses TRBV5-1 and TRBJ2-1; 12 bases line up with TRBD2. The CDR3 length is 16 residues. Trimming cost V 2 bases and J 7 bases; bases outside gene matches: 7. CDR1 and CDR2 from the germline V gene are SGHRS and YFSETQ. CDR3 loop: CASSFGLAGRGNEQFF. CDR3 bases: TGCGCCAGCAGCTTCGGACTAGCGGGGAGGGGAAATGAGCAGTTCTTC.

The V and J genes are TRBV7-2 and TRBJ2-7; no clear D. The CDR3 is made up of 14 amino acids. Trimming removed 1 base at V and 10 bases at J, with 17 bases between. CDR1 and CDR2 from the germline V gene are SGHTA and FQGNSA. The CDR3 protein is CASSLGAEPLNQYF. As DNA, the CDR3 is TGTGCCAGCAGCTTAGGGGCGGAACCCCTAAACCAGTACTTC.

Points on this clone: Other DNA variants within this sample encode the same CDR3. The V call is TRBV5-1, the J call TRBJ2-7; no firm D call. The length of the CDR3 is 13 residues. V was shortened by 0 bases and J by 2 bases, with 6 bases between the two germline ends. Germline V gene data show CDR1 as SGHRS and CDR2 as YFSETQ. The CDR3 region is CASSLDTPYEQYF. The CDR3 DNA follows: TGCGCCAGCAGCTTGGACACCCCCTACGAGCAGTACTTC. The entire variable domain, with the rest obtained from reference TRBV5-1 and TRBJ2-7, is as follows: KAGVTQTPRYLIKTRGQQVTLSCSPISGHRSVSWYQQTPGQGLQFLFEYFSETQRNKGNFPGRFSGRQFSNSRSEMNVSTLELGDSALYLCASSLDTPYEQYFGPGTRLTVT.

A remark on this clone: The same CDR3 can be traced to other DNA sequences in this sample. This rearrangement joins TRBV10-3 to TRBJ1-1; no clear D gene. CDR3 length: 13 amino acids. V lost 0 bases, J lost 4 bases, and 6 bases lay in between. The germline V gene encodes CDR1 ENHRY and CDR2 SYGVKD. The DNA for the CDR3 is TGTGCCATCAGTGAGTCTGGGGTCACTGAAGCTTTCTTT. Its protein is CAISESGVTEAFF.

The V and J genes are TRBV5-4 and TRBJ2-3; possibly TRBD1 or TRBD2 for D (5 bases each). V gave up 5 bases and J gave up 4 bases, with 14 bases separating them. The CDR3 contains 14 residues. CDR1 SGHNT and CDR2 YYREEE come from the germline V gene (reference sequence). In DNA, the CDR3 is TGTGCCAGCAGTAAAACCCAGGGAGCAGATACGCAGTATTTT. It translates to CASSKTQGADTQYF.

This chain joins TRBV28 and TRBJ1-5; TRBD1 is a possible D gene (5 bases). The V end lost 5 bases, the J end lost 1 base, and 15 bases lay between the germline ends. Germline CDR1 is MDHEN and CDR2 is SYDVKM. The CDR3 runs 16 residues. This CDR3 reads CASSTLQVGSNQPQHF. The DNA for the CDR3 is TGTGCCAGCAGTACCCTACAGGTGGGGAGCAATCAGCCCCAGCATTTT. Together with reference TRBV28 and TRBJ1-5, the CDR3 gives the full variable domain: DVKVTQSSRYLVKRTGEKVFLECVQDMDHENMFWYRQDPGLGLRLIYFSYDVKMKEKGDIPEGYSVSREKKERFSLILESASTNQTSMYLCASSTLQVGSNQPQHFGDGTRLSIL.

The chain has TRBV11-2 and TRBJ2-2; no firm D call. Per the germline V gene, CDR1 is SGHAT and CDR2 is FQNNGV. This CDR3 comprises 16 residues. V lost 2 bases to trimming and J lost 4 bases, with 14 bases between them. The CDR3 loop is CASSLPPVGTTGELFF. CDR3 nucleotide sequence: TGTGCCAGCAGCTTACCCCCGGTGGGTACCACCGGGGAGCTGTTTTTT.

V is TRBV7-6 and J is TRBJ2-2; D remains unclear. CDR1 and CDR2 from the germline V gene are SGHVS and FNYEAQ. The CDR3 loop spans 15 amino acids. V lost 2 bases, J lost 4 bases, and 11 bases lay in between. CDR3 nucleotides: TGTGCCAGCAGCTTAAGTGGAGAAATCACCGGGGAGCTGTTTTTT. Translated: CASSLSGEITGELFF.

The V call is TRBV7-2, the J call TRBJ2-7; D may be TRBD1 or TRBD2 (7 bases each). The CDR3 sequence is 15 residues long. With 5 bases removed from V and 4 bases from J, the gap between germline ends came to 18 bases. CDR1 is SGHTA and CDR2 is FQGNSA in the germline V gene. CDR3 coding DNA: TGTGCCAGCAGCCCACAGGGGCCGGGGGGATACGAGCAGTACTTC. It yields the protein CASSPQGPGGYEQYF.

The chain has TRBV5-1 and TRBJ2-5; D is ambiguous. Near its end, the DNA agrees better with TRBJ2-7, so the J call may be wrong. There are 13 residues in the CDR3. CDR1 is SGHRS, CDR2 YFSETQ, per germline. CDR3 DNA sequence: TGCGCCAGCAGCTCCGGGTCCCCTTCCGAGCAGTACTTC. It specifies CASSSGSPSEQYF.

This clone was seen a single time. This chain uses TRBV21-1 with TRBJ2-1; the DNA was not used to check the table's D call, TRBD2. TRBV21-1 is marked as a pseudogene. The CDR3 is 14 amino acids. For the CDR3, the DNA is TGTGCCAGCGGGACTAGCGGGAGCGTACATGAGCAGTTCTTC. Residues: CASGTSGSVHEQFF.

V and J are TRBV4-3 and TRBJ2-7; D is unclear. The CDR3 is 14 amino acids. Germline CDR1 and CDR2: LGHNA and YSLEER. Deletions cut 0 bases from V and 3 bases from J, with 9 bases between. DNA of the CDR3: TGCGCCAGCAGCCAAGATGTCGCCCACTACGAGCAGTACTTC. Protein: CASSQDVAHYEQYF.

This chain joins TRBV19 and TRBJ1-5; possibly TRBD1 for D (5 bases). V lost 5 bases and J 1 base, leaving 15 bases between the germline ends. This CDR3 region has 16 residues. The V gene's germline CDR1 is LNHDA and CDR2 SQIVND (reference sequence). Here the CDR3 DNA reads TGTGCCAGTAGTCCCTCGTGGGGGGGAAGCAATCAGCCCCAGCATTTT. Translating it yields CASSPSWGGSNQPQHF.

The V gene is TRBV29-1, the J gene TRBJ1-1; 7 bases align to TRBD1. Germline lookup yields CDR1 SQVTM and CDR2 ANQGSEA. V lost 6 bases and J lost 2; bases outside the gene matches: 12. The CDR3 extends over 15 amino acids. In DNA, the CDR3 is TGCAGCGTCCAGAAAGCACAGGGGTATAACACTGAAGCTTTCTTT. This codes for CSVQKAQGYNTEAFF.

The rearrangement joins TRBV7-3 to TRBJ1-2, with D tentatively TRBD1 (6 bases). This CDR3 comprises 13 residues. V was shortened by 3 bases and J by 3 bases, with 8 bases between the two germline ends. CDR1 SGHTA and CDR2 FQGTGA come from the germline V gene. The CDR3 DNA follows: TGTGCCAGCAGCTTGGACAGCTACTATGGCTACACCTTC. It specifies CASSLDSYYGYTF.

Comments on this clone: This sample includes further DNA sequences coding for the same CDR3. The chain combines TRBV6-6 with TRBJ2-3; unclear D gene. The CDR3 has 12 amino acids. V was trimmed by 0 bases and J by 4 bases, leaving 2 bases between them. Germline lookup yields CDR1 MNHNY and CDR2 SVGAGI (reference sequence). The CDR3 region is CASSYSSDTQYF. The CDR3 DNA sequence: TGTGCCAGCAGTTACTCTTCAGATACGCAGTATTTT.

This rearrangement joins TRBV5-4 to TRBJ1-2; a weak D match, TRBD1 (6 bases). With 2 bases removed from V and 10 bases from J, the gap between germline ends came to 15 bases. The CDR3 has 13 amino acids. CDR1 is SGHNT and CDR2 is YYREEE in the germline V gene (reference sequence). The CDR3 spells CASSFTRQAHYTF. The CDR3 bases are TGTGCCAGCAGCTTCACCAGACAGGCACACTACACCTTC.

The V gene is TRBV5-1, the J gene TRBJ1-2; D unclear. Germline V gene lookup returns CDR1 SGHRS and CDR2 YFSETQ. The V end lost 0 bases, the J end lost 7 bases, and 10 bases lay between the germline ends. This CDR3 spans 13 amino acids. Written as DNA, the CDR3 is TGCGCCAGCAGCTTGGGCTCTTCCCCTGGCTACACCTTC. It yields the protein CASSLGSSPGYTF.

The genes are TRBV30 and TRBJ2-7, with 12 bases identical to TRBD2. Germline V gene sequence: CDR1 GTSNPN, CDR2 SVGIG (reference sequence). The CDR3 has 13 amino acids. The V gene end was trimmed by 3 bases and the J gene end by 7 bases; junction bases not matched to a gene: 4. CDR3: CAWSDGLAGEQYF. CDR3 bases: TGTGCCTGGAGCGACGGACTAGCGGGGGAGCAGTACTTC. Combining the CDR3 with reference TRBV30 and TRBJ2-7 gives the whole variable domain SQTIHQWPATLVQPVGSPLSLECTVEGTSNPNLYWYRQAAGRGLQLLFYSVGIGQISSEVPQNLSASRPQDRQFILSSKKLLLSDSGFYLCAWSDGLAGEQYFGPGTRLTVT.